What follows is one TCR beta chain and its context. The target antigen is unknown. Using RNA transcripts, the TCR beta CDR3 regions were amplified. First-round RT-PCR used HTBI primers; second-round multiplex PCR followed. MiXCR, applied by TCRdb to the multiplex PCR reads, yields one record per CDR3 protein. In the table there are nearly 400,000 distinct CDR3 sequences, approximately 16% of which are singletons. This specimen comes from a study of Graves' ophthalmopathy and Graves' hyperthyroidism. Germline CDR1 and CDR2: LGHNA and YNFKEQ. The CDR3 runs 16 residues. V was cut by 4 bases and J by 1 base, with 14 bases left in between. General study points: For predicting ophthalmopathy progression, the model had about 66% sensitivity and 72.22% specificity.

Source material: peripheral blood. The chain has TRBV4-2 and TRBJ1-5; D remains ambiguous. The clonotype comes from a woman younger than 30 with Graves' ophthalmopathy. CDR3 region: CASSPRFWISNQPQHF. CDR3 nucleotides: TGTGCCAGCAGCCCCCGTTTTTGGATAAGCAATCAGCCCCAGCATTTT.